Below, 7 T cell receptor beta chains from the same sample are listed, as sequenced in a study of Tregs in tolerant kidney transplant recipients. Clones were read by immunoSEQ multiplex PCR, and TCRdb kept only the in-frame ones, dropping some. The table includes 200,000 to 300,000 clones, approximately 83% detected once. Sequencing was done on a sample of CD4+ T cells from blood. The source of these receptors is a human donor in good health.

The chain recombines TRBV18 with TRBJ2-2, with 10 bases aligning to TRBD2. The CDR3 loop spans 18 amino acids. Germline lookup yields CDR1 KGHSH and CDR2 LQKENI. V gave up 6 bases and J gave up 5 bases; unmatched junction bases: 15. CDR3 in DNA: TGTGCCAGCTCGCGCCTGGGAGCGGGAGGGCCAAGGACCGGGGAGCTGTTTTTT. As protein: CASSRLGAGGPRTGELFF.

Written as DNA, the CDR3 is TGTGCCAGCAGCACAGGGGGGGGAAGGACTGAAGCTTTCTTT. Translation gives CASSTGGGRTEAFF. The chain carries TRBV6-5 and TRBJ1-1; 8 nucleotides line up with TRBD1. V gave up 6 bases and J gave up 5 bases; unmatched junction bases: 8. Germline values: CDR1 MNHEY, CDR2 SVGAGI. This CDR3 spans 14 amino acids.

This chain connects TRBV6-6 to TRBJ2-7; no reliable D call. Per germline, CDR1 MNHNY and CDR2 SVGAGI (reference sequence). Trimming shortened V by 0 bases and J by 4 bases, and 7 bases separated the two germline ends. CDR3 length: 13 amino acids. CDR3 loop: CASSYSQTYEQYF. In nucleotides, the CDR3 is TGTGCCAGCAGTTACTCACAGACATACGAGCAGTACTTC.

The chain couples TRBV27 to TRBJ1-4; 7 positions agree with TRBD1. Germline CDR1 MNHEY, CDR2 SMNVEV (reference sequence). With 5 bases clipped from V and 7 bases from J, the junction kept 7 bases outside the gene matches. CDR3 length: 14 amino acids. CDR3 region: CASSRQGLGEKLFF. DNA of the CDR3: TGTGCCAGCAGTCGACAGGGTCTTGGTGAAAAACTGTTTTTT.

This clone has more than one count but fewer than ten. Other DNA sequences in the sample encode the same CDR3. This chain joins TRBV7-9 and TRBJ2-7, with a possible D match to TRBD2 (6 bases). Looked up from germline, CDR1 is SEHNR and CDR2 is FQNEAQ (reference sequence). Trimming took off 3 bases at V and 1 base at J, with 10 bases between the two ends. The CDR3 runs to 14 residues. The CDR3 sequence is CASSFTGESYEQYF. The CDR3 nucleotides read TGTGCCAGCAGCTTCACGGGGGAATCCTACGAGCAGTACTTC. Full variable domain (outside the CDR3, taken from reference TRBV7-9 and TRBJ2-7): DTGVSQNPRHKITKRGQNVTFRCDPISEHNRLYWYRQTLGQGPEFLTYFQNEAQLEKSRLLSDRFSAERPKGSFSTLEIQRTEQGDSAMYLCASSFTGESYEQYFGPGTRLTVT.

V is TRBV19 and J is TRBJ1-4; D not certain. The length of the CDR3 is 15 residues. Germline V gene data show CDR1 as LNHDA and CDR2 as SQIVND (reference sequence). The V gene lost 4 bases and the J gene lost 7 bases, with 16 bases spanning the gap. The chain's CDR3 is CASSTPQVRLEKLFF. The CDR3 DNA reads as TGTGCCAGTAGTACCCCTCAGGTACGGCTTGAAAAACTGTTTTTT.

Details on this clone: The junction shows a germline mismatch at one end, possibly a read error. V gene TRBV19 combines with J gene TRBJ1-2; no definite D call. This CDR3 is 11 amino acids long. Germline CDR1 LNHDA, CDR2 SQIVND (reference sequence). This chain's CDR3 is CASSIYWSKAF. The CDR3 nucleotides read TGTGCCAGTAGTATATACTGGAGTAAGGCCTTC.